This T cell receptor beta chain was observed in a study of cytomegalovirus exposure and HLA in healthy donors. With regard to this clone: As yet, its antigen is unknown.

Study observations and caveats: The analysis excluded some indistinguishable V segments, including TRBV6-2 and TRBV6-3.

The PCR had 60 Vbeta and 13 Jbeta primers. Profiling relied on immunoSEQ multiplex PCR, and the TCRdb table lists in-frame clones only, not all of them. The data contain more than 85,000 clones, around 78% of them singletons. Germline V gives CDR1 MNHNS, CDR2 SASEGT. Trimming stripped 2 bases from V and 8 bases from J, with 9 bases between. The CDR3 sequence is 12 residues long. Sequenced: PBMCs. The chain has TRBV6-1 and TRBJ1-1; D uncertain. The sequence was collected from a male donor in good health and CMV-seronegative. CDR3 region: CASSERGREAFF. The CDR3 bases are TGTGCCAGCAGTGAACGTGGGAGAGAAGCTTTCTTT.